The 14 T cell receptor beta chains reported below all come from one sample, sequenced in a study of blood T cell repertoires in COVID-19. Only in-frame clones appear in the TCRdb table, and some are missing; sequencing was by immunoSEQ multiplex PCR. This sample has approximately 440,000 clones, with about nine tenths found just once. Source material: PBMCs or T cells enriched from blood (not recorded which). The origin of the receptors is a woman aged 18-35 years who had recovered from COVID-19.

The chain carries TRBV7-2 and TRBJ1-1, with D perhaps matching TRBD1 (5 bases). Germline CDR1 reads SGHTA; CDR2 reads FQGNSA. Trimming took 2 bases from V and 7 from J, leaving 11 bases between them. The CDR3 totals 13 residues. The CDR3 here is CASSLFQQDEAFF. For the CDR3, the DNA is TGTGCCAGCAGCTTATTCCAACAGGATGAAGCTTTCTTT. The full variable domain, completed using reference TRBV7-2 and TRBJ1-1, is GAGVSQSPSNKVTEKGKDVELRCDPISGHTALYWYRQSLGQGLEFLIYFQGNSAPDKSGLPSDRFSAERTGGSVSTLTIQRTQQEDSAVYLCASSLFQQDEAFFGQGTRLTVV.

The gene calls are TRBV6-5 and TRBJ1-6, with 8 bases matching TRBD1. In germline, CDR1 is MNHEY, CDR2 SVGAGI. The CDR3 totals 14 residues. J gave up 14 bases and V 4 bases, and 10 bases lay outside the gene matches. CDR3 loop: CASSSLPQGATLHF. As DNA, the CDR3 is TGTGCCAGCAGTTCCCTCCCCCAGGGGGCGACCCTCCACTTT.

The gene calls are TRBV5-4 and TRBJ2-7, with a possible D match to TRBD1 (7 bases). CDR3 length: 16 residues. V dropped 0 bases and J dropped 6 bases, with 19 bases sitting between them. The V gene's germline CDR1 is SGHNT and CDR2 YYREEE (reference sequence). The CDR3 DNA follows: TGTGCCAGCAGCTTGGTCGGAGGGGGCTTGACCCTCGAGCAGTACTTC. Translated: CASSLVGGGLTLEQYF.

The rearrangement joins TRBV3-1 (or the pseudogene TRBV3-2) to TRBJ2-2; maybe TRBD1 (6 bases). The CDR3 length is 19 residues. Trimming shortened V by 0 bases and J by 4 bases, and 21 bases separated the two germline ends. The germline V gene has CDR1 LGHDT and CDR2 YNNKEL (reference sequence). The CDR3, as DNA: TGTGCCAGCAGCCAAGATCGGGACACTTCCTCAAAAGCCACCGGGGAGCTGTTTTTT. Protein: CASSQDRDTSSKATGELFF.

This chain connects TRBV10-3 to TRBJ2-2; 8 positions agree with TRBD2. The CDR3 loop spans 16 amino acids. Germline values: CDR1 ENHRY, CDR2 SYGVKD. V was clipped by 0 bases and J by 2 bases; unmatched bases: 2. The CDR3 sequence is CAISESWTSNTGELFF. The CDR3 DNA is TGTGCCATCAGTGAGTCTTGGACTAGCAACACCGGGGAGCTGTTTTTT.

The chain carries TRBV15 and TRBJ1-6, with 9 bases that match TRBD1. Germline lookup yields CDR1 LNHNV and CDR2 YYDKDF (reference sequence). The CDR3 runs to 15 residues. V trimming: 0 bases; J trimming: 8 bases; junction bases outside the gene matches: 2. CDR3 DNA: TGTGCCACCAGCAGAGAGACAGGGGGTTATTCACCCCTCCACTTT. Amino acids: CATSRETGGYSPLHF.

The V call is TRBV9, the J call TRBJ1-2; 9 bases agree with TRBD1. V lost 2 bases and J lost 4; bases outside the gene matches: 3. Germline CDR1 and CDR2: SGDLS and YYNGEE. This CDR3 has 14 amino acids. CDR3 region: CASSVGTGSYGYTF. The CDR3 DNA reads TGTGCCAGCAGCGTGGGGACAGGGAGCTATGGCTACACCTTC.

The chain carries TRBV5-4 and TRBJ2-1, with 14 bases matching TRBD2. Losses at the gene ends were 0 bases for V and 7 bases for J; bases not matched to a gene: 0. The CDR3 contains 15 residues. Looked up from germline, CDR1 is SGHNT and CDR2 is YYREEE (reference sequence). The CDR3: CASSLGLAGGNEQFF. The CDR3, as DNA: TGTGCCAGCAGCTTGGGACTAGCGGGGGGGAATGAGCAGTTCTTC. Full variable domain (missing parts from reference TRBV5-4 and TRBJ2-1): ETGVTQSPTHLIKTRGQQVTLRCSSQSGHNTVSWYQQALGQGPQFIFQYYREEENGRGNFPPRFSGLQFPNYSSELNVNALELDDSALYLCASSLGLAGGNEQFFGPGTRLTVL.

This clone has a handful of counts. The chain employs TRBV7-9 and TRBJ2-1; 10 bases are shared with TRBD2. V dropped 4 bases and J dropped 4; count of bases not matched to a gene: 7. The CDR3 sequence is 16 residues long. Per the germline V gene, CDR1 is SEHNR and CDR2 is FQNEAQ (reference sequence). The CDR3 spells CASSSISGGSYNEQFF. The CDR3 DNA sequence: TGTGCCAGCAGCTCAATTAGCGGGGGGTCGTACAATGAGCAGTTCTTC.

The V call is TRBV4-1, the J call TRBJ2-5; perhaps TRBD2 as D (7 bases). In germline, CDR1 is MGHRA, CDR2 YSYEKL. The germline V and J ends were trimmed by 0 bases and 3 bases, with 14 bases remaining between them. The length of the CDR3 is 16 residues. The CDR3 DNA reads as TGCGCCAGCAGCCAAGAGGTGGGGGCGGGGGAAGAGACCCAGTACTTC. Protein sequence: CASSQEVGAGEETQYF.

This chain uses TRBV30 with TRBJ1-4; D ambiguous. Germline CDR1 reads GTSNPN; CDR2 reads SVGIG (reference sequence). V was trimmed by 0 bases and J by 6 bases, leaving 14 bases between them. The CDR3 runs to 15 residues. The DNA for the CDR3 is TGTGCCTGGAGTGTACGAGGGATCAGTTATGAAAAACTGTTTTTT. It is translated as CAWSVRGISYEKLFF.

V and J are TRBV6-5 and TRBJ1-6; D may be TRBD1 (6 bases). In germline, CDR1 is MNHEY, CDR2 SVGAGI. The CDR3 contains 16 residues. V lost 0 bases to trimming and J lost 8 bases, with 14 bases between them. In nucleotides, the CDR3 is TGTGCCAGCAGTTACTCGAAGGTCAGGGGAGATTCACCCCTCCACTTT. This translates into CASSYSKVRGDSPLHF.

The chain joins TRBV6-5 to TRBJ1-1; 7 nucleotides agree with TRBD1. The CDR3 extends over 12 amino acids. The ends lost 6 bases at V and 10 bases at J; junction bases unmatched: 8. The V gene's germline CDR1 is MNHEY and CDR2 SVGAGI. The CDR3 sequence: CASSKGGPGAFF. CDR3 DNA sequence: TGTGCCAGCAGCAAAGGGGGCCCGGGAGCTTTCTTT.

This chain connects TRBV5-1 to TRBJ2-1, with TRBD1 matching over 7 bases. Trimming took 5 bases from V and 3 from J; bases not matched to a gene: 11. Per the germline V gene, CDR1 is SGHRS and CDR2 is YFSETQ. The CDR3 loop spans 16 amino acids. CDR3 DNA sequence: TGCGCCAGCAGTGGGGACGGGACAGCGATCTACAATGAGCAGTTCTTC. Protein: CASSGDGTAIYNEQFF.